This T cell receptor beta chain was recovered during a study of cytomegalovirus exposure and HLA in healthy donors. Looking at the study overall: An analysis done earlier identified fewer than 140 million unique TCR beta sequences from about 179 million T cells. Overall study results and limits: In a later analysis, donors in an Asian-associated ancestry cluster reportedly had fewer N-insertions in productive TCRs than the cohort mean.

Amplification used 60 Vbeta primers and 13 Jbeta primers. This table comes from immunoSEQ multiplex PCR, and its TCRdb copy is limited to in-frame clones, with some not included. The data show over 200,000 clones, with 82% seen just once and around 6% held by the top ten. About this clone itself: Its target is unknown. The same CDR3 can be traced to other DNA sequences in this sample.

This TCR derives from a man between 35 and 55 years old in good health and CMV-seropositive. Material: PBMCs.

For the CDR3, the DNA is TGTGCCACCAGCAGAGAAGGGACTAGCAACAATGAGCAGTTCTTC. Translated, it gives CATSREGTSNNEQFF. J is TRBJ2-1 and V is TRBV15; 9 bases line up with TRBD2. Germline-derived CDR1 and CDR2 are LNHNV and YYDKDF (reference sequence). The CDR3 covers 15 residues. The V segment lost 0 bases and the J segment 5 bases; nucleotides outside the gene matches: 2.